This TCR beta chain is from a study of control samples from healthy donors and cancer patients. Some clones are missing from TCRdb's copy, which holds only in-frame ones; the method was immunoSEQ multiplex PCR. The sample has 40,000 to 55,000 clones, approximately 90% seen once. The CDR3 loop spans 14 amino acids. V dropped 1 base and J dropped 2 bases, with 10 bases sitting between them. CDR1 and CDR2 (germline): SGHRS, YFSETQ. The chain has TRBV5-1 and TRBJ2-7; unclear D gene. Sequenced input: PBMCs. The source is a middle-aged woman with head and neck cancer. In nucleotides, the CDR3 is TGCGCCAGCAGCTTGACCCTCGAGGCCTACGAGCAGTACTTC. This translates into CASSLTLEAYEQYF.